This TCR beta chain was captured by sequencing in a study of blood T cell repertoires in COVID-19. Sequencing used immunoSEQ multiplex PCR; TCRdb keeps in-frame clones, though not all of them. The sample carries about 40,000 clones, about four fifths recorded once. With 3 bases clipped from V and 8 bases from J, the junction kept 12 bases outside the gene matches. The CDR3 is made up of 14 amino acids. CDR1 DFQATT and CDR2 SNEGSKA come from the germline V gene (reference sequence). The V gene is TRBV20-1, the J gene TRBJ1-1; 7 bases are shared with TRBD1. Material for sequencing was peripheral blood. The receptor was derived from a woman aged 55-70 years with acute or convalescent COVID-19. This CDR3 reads CSASYEDRDREAFF. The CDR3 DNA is TGCAGTGCTAGTTACGAAGACAGGGATCGGGAAGCTTTCTTT.